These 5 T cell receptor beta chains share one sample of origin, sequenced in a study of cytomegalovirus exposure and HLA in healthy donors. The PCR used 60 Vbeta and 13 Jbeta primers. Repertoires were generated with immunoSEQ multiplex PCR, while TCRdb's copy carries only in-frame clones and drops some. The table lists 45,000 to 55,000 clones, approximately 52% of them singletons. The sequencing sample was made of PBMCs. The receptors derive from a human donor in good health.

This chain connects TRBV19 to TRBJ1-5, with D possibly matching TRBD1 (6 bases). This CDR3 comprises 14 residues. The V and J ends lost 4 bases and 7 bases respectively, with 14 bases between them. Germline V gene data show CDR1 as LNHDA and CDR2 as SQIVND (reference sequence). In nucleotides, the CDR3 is TGTGCCAGTAGTACCCTACAGGGTATCCAGCCCCAGCATTTT. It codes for CASSTLQGIQPQHF.

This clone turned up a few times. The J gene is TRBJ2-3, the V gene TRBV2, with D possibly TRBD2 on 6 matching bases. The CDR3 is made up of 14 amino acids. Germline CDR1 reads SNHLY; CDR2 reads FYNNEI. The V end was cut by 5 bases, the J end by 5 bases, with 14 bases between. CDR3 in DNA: TGTGCCAGCAGTTCAGGAGGGGCTAAAGATACGCAGTATTTT. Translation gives CASSSGGAKDTQYF.

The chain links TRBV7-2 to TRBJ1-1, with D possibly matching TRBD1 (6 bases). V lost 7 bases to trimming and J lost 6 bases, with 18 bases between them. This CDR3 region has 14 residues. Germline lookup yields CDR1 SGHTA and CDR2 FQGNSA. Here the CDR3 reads CASTPGHSFPEAFF. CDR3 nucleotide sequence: TGTGCCAGCACCCCGGGACATTCCTTTCCTGAAGCTTTCTTT.

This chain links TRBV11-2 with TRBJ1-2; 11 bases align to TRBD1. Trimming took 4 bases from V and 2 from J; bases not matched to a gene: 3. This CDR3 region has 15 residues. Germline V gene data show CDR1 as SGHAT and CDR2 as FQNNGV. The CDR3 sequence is CASSSGTGGNYGYTF. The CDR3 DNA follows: TGTGCCAGCAGCTCCGGGACAGGGGGGAACTATGGCTACACCTTC. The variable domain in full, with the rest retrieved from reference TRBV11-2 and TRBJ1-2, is EAGVAQSPRYKIIEKRQSVAFWCNPISGHATLYWYQQILGQGPKLLIQFQNNGVVDDSQLPKDRFSAERLKGVDSTLKIQPAKLEDSAVYLCASSSGTGGNYGYTFGSGTRLTVV.

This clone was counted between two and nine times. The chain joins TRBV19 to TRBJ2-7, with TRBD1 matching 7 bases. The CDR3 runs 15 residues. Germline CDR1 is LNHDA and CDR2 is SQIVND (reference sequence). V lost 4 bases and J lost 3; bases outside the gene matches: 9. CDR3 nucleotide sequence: TGTGCCAGTAGTACTACAGGGGCCCTGAACTACGAGCAGTACTTC. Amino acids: CASSTTGALNYEQYF.